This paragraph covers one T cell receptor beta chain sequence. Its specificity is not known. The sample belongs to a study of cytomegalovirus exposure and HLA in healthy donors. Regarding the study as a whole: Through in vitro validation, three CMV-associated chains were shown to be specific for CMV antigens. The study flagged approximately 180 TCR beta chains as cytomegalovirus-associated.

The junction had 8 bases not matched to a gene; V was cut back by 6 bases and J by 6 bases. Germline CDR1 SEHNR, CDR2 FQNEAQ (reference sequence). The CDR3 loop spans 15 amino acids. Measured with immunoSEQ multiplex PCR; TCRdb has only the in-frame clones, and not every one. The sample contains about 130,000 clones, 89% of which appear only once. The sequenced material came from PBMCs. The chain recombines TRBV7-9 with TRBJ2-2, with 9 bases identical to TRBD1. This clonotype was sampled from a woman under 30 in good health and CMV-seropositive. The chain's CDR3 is CASSPDRGSPGELFF. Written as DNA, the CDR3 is TGTGCCAGCAGTCCTGACAGGGGGTCCCCCGGGGAGCTGTTTTTT.